The sample holds a few counts of the clone carrying this T cell receptor beta chain. Its antigen is unknown. V lost 5 bases and J 1 base, leaving 23 bases between the germline ends. This CDR3 is built from 17 residues. Per the germline V gene, CDR1 is DFQATT and CDR2 is SNEGSKA (reference sequence). These data come from a study of naive and memory T cell subsets. General study results and limits: Expression changes during T cell differentiation may affect RNA-based TCR counts. A few larger clonotypes appeared in naive repertoires, especially CD8, possibly memory cells re-expressing CD45RA.

Cells stained for CD3, CD4, CD8, CD45RA and CD27 were sorted into four subsets. The beta constant-region primer was an equimolar mix of two oligonucleotides covering TRBC1 and TRBC2. Nested alpha and beta constant-region primers with the SP2 primer drove four PCR rounds on ligated cDNA. An oligonucleotide with the SP2 primer and a 12-nucleotide UMI was ligated to the cDNA 3' end. Using its own MiXCR run on the UMI-ligation and nested PCR reads, TCRdb lists one record per CDR3 protein. The profile shows 150,000 or so distinct CDR3 sequences, under 25% of them singletons. The chain links TRBV20-1 to TRBJ2-5, with TRBD1 as a possible D gene (5 bases). This receptor was identified in a human donor in good health. The sample comprised naive CD4+ T cells from blood. The CDR3 loop is CSARTGLNRRRQETQYF. CDR3 sequence (DNA): TGCAGTGCTCGCACAGGCCTGAACCGACGGCGCCAAGAGACCCAGTACTTC.